This T cell receptor (beta chain) came from a study of blood T cell repertoires in COVID-19. Study information: Donors in the United States, Italy and Spain gave samples during acute or convalescent COVID-19.

Profiled with immunoSEQ multiplex PCR; TCRdb holds only in-frame clones, not every one. Counted here are a few hundred thousand clones, about nine tenths occurring once; the ten biggest clones make up 3.9%. Germline V gene lookup returns CDR1 MDHEN and CDR2 SYDVKM. Trimming cost V 8 bases and J 3 bases, with 16 bases left between them. The CDR3 is 15 residues long. The receptor was isolated from a woman aged 55-75 years with COVID-19, enrolled during active disease. The sequenced material came from peripheral blood. V and J are TRBV28 and TRBJ1-4; a weak D match, TRBD1 (6 bases). The CDR3 DNA is TGTGCCAGCGGTCTAGGGGGGGGCCCTAATGAAAAACTGTTTTTT. Protein product: CASGLGGGPNEKLFF.